This T cell receptor (beta chain) was observed in a study of cytomegalovirus exposure and HLA in healthy donors. Study background: T cells numbering approximately 170 million yielded 95 million to 140 million unique TCR beta sequences in an earlier analysis.

Vbeta (60) and Jbeta (13) primers were used in the PCR. The authors' processing: Tens of millions of unique TCR beta chains, 8.5 million to 14 million shared, were counted in a later analysis. Clones were sequenced by immunoSEQ multiplex PCR, and TCRdb holds only the in-frame ones, with some missing. V and J calls and clone size come straight from that table; D and trimming were deduced from the DNA. The sample consists of around 100,000 clones, about 70% of them appearing once. The study sampled nominally healthy donors, though unrecorded immune exposures were likely. After removal of 6 bases from V and 2 bases from J, the junction contained 6 bases not matched to a gene. The CDR3 runs to 15 residues. The germline gives CDR1 MNHNY, CDR2 SVGAGI (reference sequence).

This TCR was sampled from a man between 25 and 39 years old in good health and CMV-seropositive. What was sequenced was PBMCs. This chain joins TRBV6-6 and TRBJ2-3; TRBD2 aligns across 9 bases. CDR3: CASRDAGGITDTQYF. In DNA, the CDR3 is TGTGCCAGCAGGGACGCGGGGGGGATCACAGATACGCAGTATTTT.